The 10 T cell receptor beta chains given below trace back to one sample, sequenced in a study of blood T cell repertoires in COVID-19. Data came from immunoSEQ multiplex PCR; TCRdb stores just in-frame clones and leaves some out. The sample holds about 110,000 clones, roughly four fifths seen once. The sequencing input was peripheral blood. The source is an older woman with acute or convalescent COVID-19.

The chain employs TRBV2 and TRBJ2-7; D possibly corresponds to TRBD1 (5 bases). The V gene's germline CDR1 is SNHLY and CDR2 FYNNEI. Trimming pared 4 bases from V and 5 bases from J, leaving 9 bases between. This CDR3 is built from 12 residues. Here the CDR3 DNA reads TGTGCCAGCAGTGGACAGTACCACGAGCAGTACTTC. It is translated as CASSGQYHEQYF.

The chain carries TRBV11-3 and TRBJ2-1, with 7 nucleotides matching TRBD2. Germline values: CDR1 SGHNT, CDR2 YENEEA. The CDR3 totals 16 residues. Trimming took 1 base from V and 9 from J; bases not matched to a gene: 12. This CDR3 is CASSLVLGRDTGEQFF. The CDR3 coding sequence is TGTGCCAGCAGCTTAGTTTTGGGGAGGGATACGGGTGAGCAGTTCTTC.

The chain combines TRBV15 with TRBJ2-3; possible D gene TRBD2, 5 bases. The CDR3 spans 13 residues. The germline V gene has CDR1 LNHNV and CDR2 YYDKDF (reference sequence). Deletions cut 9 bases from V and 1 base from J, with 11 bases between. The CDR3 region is CATSLRGTDTQYF. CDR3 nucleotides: TGTGCCACGTCACTGAGGGGCACAGATACGCAGTATTTT.

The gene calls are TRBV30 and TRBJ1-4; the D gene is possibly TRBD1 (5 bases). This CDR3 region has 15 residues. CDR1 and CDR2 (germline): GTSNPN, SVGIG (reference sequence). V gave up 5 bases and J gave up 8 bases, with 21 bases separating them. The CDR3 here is CAWGGGPAGREKLFF. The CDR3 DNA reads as TGTGCCTGGGGGGGAGGGCCCGCGGGGAGAGAAAAACTGTTTTTT.

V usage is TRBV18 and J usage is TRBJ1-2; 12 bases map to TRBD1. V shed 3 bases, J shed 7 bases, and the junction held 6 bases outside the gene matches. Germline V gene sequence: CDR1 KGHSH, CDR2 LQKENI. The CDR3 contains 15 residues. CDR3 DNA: TGTGCCAGCTCACCGGGACAGGGGGCGTACATTGGCTACACCTTC. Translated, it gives CASSPGQGAYIGYTF.

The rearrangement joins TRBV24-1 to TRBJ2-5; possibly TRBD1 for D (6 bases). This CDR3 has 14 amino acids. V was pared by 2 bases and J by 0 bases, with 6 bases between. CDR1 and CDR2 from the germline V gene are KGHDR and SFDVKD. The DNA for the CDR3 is TGTGCCACCAGTGATTGGACAGACCAAGAGACCCAGTACTTC. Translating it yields CATSDWTDQETQYF.

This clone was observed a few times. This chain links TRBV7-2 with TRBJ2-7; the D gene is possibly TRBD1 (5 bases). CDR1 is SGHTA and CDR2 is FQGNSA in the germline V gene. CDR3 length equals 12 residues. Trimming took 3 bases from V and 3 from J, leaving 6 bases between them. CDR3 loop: CASSFDSYEQYF. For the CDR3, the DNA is TGTGCCAGCAGCTTCGACAGCTACGAGCAGTACTTC.

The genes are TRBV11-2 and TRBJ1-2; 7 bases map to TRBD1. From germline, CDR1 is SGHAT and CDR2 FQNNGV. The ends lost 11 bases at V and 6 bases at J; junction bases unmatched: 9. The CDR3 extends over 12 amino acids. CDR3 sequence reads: CASEQGIDGYTF. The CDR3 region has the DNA TGTGCCTCCGAACAGGGGATCGATGGCTACACCTTC.

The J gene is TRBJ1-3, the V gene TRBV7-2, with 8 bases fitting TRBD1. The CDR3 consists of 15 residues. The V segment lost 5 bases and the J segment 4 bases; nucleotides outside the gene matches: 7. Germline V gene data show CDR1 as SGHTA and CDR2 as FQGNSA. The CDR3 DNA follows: TGTGCCAGCAGCCCACCCAGGGGGCTCGGAAACACCATATATTTT. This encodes CASSPPRGLGNTIYF.

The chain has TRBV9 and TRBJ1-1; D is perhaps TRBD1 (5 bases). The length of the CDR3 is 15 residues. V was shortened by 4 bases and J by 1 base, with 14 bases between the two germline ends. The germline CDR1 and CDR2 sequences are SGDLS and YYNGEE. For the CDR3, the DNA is TGTGCCAGCAGCCCCCACAGACAGCCGAACACTGAAGCTTTCTTT. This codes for CASSPHRQPNTEAFF.